These 22 T cell receptor beta chains originate from one sample sequenced in a study of breast tumors, draining lymph nodes, adjacent tissues. Axillary draining lymph nodes of breast cancer patients supplied the node samples. From the multiplex PCR reads, TCRdb called clonotypes with MiXCR, one entry per CDR3 protein. The top ten clones hold more than 0.95% of a sample with 200,000 to 300,000 distinct CDR3 sequences, 30% to 35% of them seen once. Sequenced material: axillary lymph node tissue. The receptors were sampled from a female donor with breast cancer. Some clones in this sample may be carry-over from other donors' samples.

This clonotype was recorded many times. J is TRBJ2-7 and V is TRBV20-1; 7 positions match TRBD1. Trimming removed 2 bases from V and 5 bases from J; junction bases left unmatched: 9. Germline CDR1 DFQATT, CDR2 SNEGSKA (reference sequence). The CDR3 totals 14 residues. CDR3 region: CSARPGTVGNEQYF. CDR3 nucleotides: TGCAGTGCTAGACCCGGGACAGTCGGAAACGAGCAGTACTTC.

The chain links TRBV28 to TRBJ2-7; 8 bases align to TRBD2. J lost 4 bases, V lost 4 bases, and 9 bases had no gene match. CDR1 and CDR2 (germline): MDHEN, SYDVKM. This CDR3 contains 15 residues. The CDR3, as DNA: TGTGCCAGCAGTTCCATAGCGGGAATTGTGTACGAGCAGTACTTC. It codes for CASSSIAGIVYEQYF.

At least ten counts were recorded for this clonotype. The CDR3 loop reads CASSLVGGTIINEQFF. In DNA, the CDR3 is TGCGCCAGCAGCTTGGTAGGCGGGACCATAATCAATGAGCAGTTCTTC. This chain links TRBV5-1 with TRBJ2-1; D is perhaps TRBD2 (6 bases). From germline, CDR1 is SGHRS and CDR2 YFSETQ. The CDR3 is 16 residues long. Deletions cut 0 bases from V and 6 bases from J, with 16 bases between.

The chain uses TRBV12-3 or TRBV12-4 and TRBJ1-1; D unclear. CDR3 size: 13 residues. V was pared by 6 bases and J by 3 bases, with 11 bases between. The CDR3 reads CASSPTRDTEAFF. The CDR3 coding sequence is TGTGCCAGCAGCCCGACCCGAGACACTGAAGCTTTCTTT.

This clonotype has at least ten counts. The V call is TRBV13, the J call TRBJ2-2, with unresolved D. Trimming removed 5 bases at V and 6 bases at J, with 10 bases between. In germline, CDR1 is PRHDT, CDR2 FYEKMQ (reference sequence). The CDR3 contains 13 residues. The DNA for the CDR3 is TGTGCCAGCAGCCTAGTAGCAGCCGGGGAGCTGTTTTTT. Translating it yields CASSLVAAGELFF.

As to this clonotype: A much bigger clone sits one base away, suggesting this may be a read error. J is TRBJ2-7 and V is TRBV6-5, with D possibly being TRBD1 or TRBD2 (5 bases each). Germline CDR1 and CDR2: MNHEY and SVGAGI. This CDR3 has 14 amino acids. The CDR3 protein is CASSYGDLSYEQHF. In nucleotides, the CDR3 is TGTGCCAGCAGTTATGGGGACCTTTCCTACGAGCAGCACTTC.

The V call is TRBV27, the J call TRBJ2-7; the match to TRBD1 covers 7 bases. V lost 5 bases to trimming and J lost 3 bases; unmatched junction nucleotides: 7. The CDR3 runs to 14 residues. Germline CDR1 MNHEY, CDR2 SMNVEV (reference sequence). CDR3 loop: CASSIRDSNYEQYF. The CDR3 DNA reads TGTGCCAGCAGTATCCGGGACAGCAACTACGAGCAGTACTTC.

This clonotype was recorded a few times. The CDR3 protein is CAWSTSTGADTQYF. The CDR3 DNA sequence: TGTGCCTGGAGTACGTCTACGGGGGCAGATACGCAGTATTTT. The chain joins TRBV30 to TRBJ2-3; tentatively, D is TRBD2 (6 bases). Germline CDR1 GTSNPN, CDR2 SVGIG (reference sequence). The V end lost 2 bases, the J end lost 4 bases, and 13 bases lay between the germline ends. The CDR3 covers 14 residues.

This clonotype was seen repeatedly, ten times or more. This sequence joins TRBV7-2 and TRBJ2-7, with TRBD2 identical over 8 bases. V gave up 5 bases and J gave up 3 bases; unmatched junction bases: 6. CDR1 and CDR2 (germline): SGHTA, FQGNSA. This CDR3 has 14 residues. This CDR3 is CASSMLRGGYEQYF. CDR3 coding DNA: TGTGCCAGCAGCATGCTACGGGGGGGCTACGAGCAGTACTTC.

This clonotype has just one count. The J gene is TRBJ2-3, the V gene TRBV5-1; D possibly corresponds to TRBD1 (5 bases). The CDR3 runs to 14 residues. The germline V and J ends were trimmed by 0 bases and 11 bases, with 16 bases remaining between them. CDR1 is SGHRS, CDR2 YFSETQ, per germline. CDR3 in amino acids: CASSLDRPYNEQYF. The CDR3 coding sequence is TGCGCCAGCAGCTTGGACAGGCCCTACAATGAGCAGTATTTT.

This clonotype was seen a single time. The gene calls are TRBV13 and TRBJ2-4; unclear D gene. V lost 3 bases, J lost 7 bases, and 13 bases lay in between. CDR1 PRHDT and CDR2 FYEKMQ come from the germline V gene (reference sequence). There are 14 residues in the CDR3. The CDR3 is CASSFPQAWNIQYF. CDR3 DNA: TGTGCCAGCAGCTTTCCCCAGGCCTGGAACATTCAGTACTTC.

In this sample, this clonotype turned up many times. The CDR3 region is CASSTFGMQYF. DNA of the CDR3: TGTGCCAGTAGCACTTTTGGGATGCAGTACTTC. The chain carries TRBV19 and TRBJ2-4; no reliable D call. The CDR3 is 11 residues long. CDR1 is LNHDA and CDR2 is SQIVND in the germline V gene (reference sequence). The ends were cut back, 6 bases at V and 13 bases at J, with 13 bases in the middle.

With regard to this clonotype: Compared with germline, one end of the junction differs, possibly owing to a read error. The V and J genes are TRBV6-5 and TRBJ2-5; 10 bases map to TRBD1. The CDR3 sequence is 15 residues long. CDR1 and CDR2 (germline): MNHEY, SVGAGI. DNA of the CDR3: TGTGCCAGCAGTTATCGACAGGGGGCTCGGGGGACCCGGTACTTC. It translates to CASSYRQGARGTRYF.

Comments on this clonotype: A clone one base away is much larger, so this may be a read error. The conserved final phenylalanine or tryptophan is absent from the CDR3, which likely points to a read error. The chain has TRBV5-1 and TRBJ2-7, with D possibly matching TRBD2 (5 bases). Germline values: CDR1 SGHRS, CDR2 YFSETQ. CDR3 length: 15 amino acids. In nucleotides, the CDR3 is TGTGCCAGCAGCTTGGGAGCGAGCAGAGCCTACGAGCAGTACCTC. Encoded protein: CASSLGASRAYEQYL.

The V and J genes are TRBV20-1 and TRBJ2-1; TRBD2 agrees at 11 bases. V lost 0 bases to trimming and J lost 7 bases; unmatched junction nucleotides: 11. This CDR3 has 17 residues. CDR1 and CDR2 from the germline V gene are DFQATT and SNEGSKA (reference sequence). The DNA for the CDR3 is TGCAGTGCTAGAGATCAACGGACTAGCGGGTTCGGAAATGAGCAGTTCTTC. Its translation: CSARDQRTSGFGNEQFF.

The chain uses TRBV11-2 and TRBJ1-1; D not resolved. Trimming cost V 5 bases and J 2 bases, with 12 bases left between them. The CDR3 has 14 amino acids. Germline-derived CDR1 and CDR2 are SGHAT and FQNNGV. The CDR3 sequence is CASSRDTFNTEAFF. In nucleotides, the CDR3 is TGTGCCAGCAGCAGAGACACATTTAACACTGAAGCTTTCTTT. The complete variable domain, with remaining parts taken from reference TRBV11-2 and TRBJ1-1, reads EAGVAQSPRYKIIEKRQSVAFWCNPISGHATLYWYQQILGQGPKLLIQFQNNGVVDDSQLPKDRFSAERLKGVDSTLKIQPAKLEDSAVYLCASSRDTFNTEAFFGQGTRLTVV.

This clonotype was recorded many times. The chain recombines TRBV11-2 with TRBJ2-1, with 8 bases that match TRBD2. Trimming cost V 0 bases and J 8 bases; bases outside gene matches: 12. Germline values: CDR1 SGHAT, CDR2 FQNNGV. The CDR3 covers 17 residues. CDR3: CASSLDRLESGSDEQFF. CDR3 nucleotide sequence: TGTGCCAGCAGCTTAGATCGATTAGAGAGCGGGAGCGATGAGCAGTTCTTC.

This clonotype was counted at least ten times. This rearrangement joins TRBV15 to TRBJ1-5; maybe TRBD1 (5 bases). Trimming removed 3 bases at V and 4 bases at J, with 13 bases between. CDR1 and CDR2 from the germline V gene are LNHNV and YYDKDF (reference sequence). There are 15 residues in the CDR3. CDR3 in amino acids: CATSSPGRPNQPQHF. The CDR3, as DNA: TGTGCCACCAGCAGTCCAGGGAGGCCTAATCAGCCCCAGCATTTT.

With respect to this clonotype: Being one base from a much bigger clone, this may be a read error. The gene calls are TRBV7-2 and TRBJ2-2, with D perhaps matching TRBD2 (5 bases). CDR1 is SGHTA, CDR2 FQGNSA, per germline. The CDR3 spans 15 residues. The CDR3 sequence: CASSPPSGFTGEPFF. DNA for the CDR3: TGTGCCAGCAGCCCCCCATCGGGGTTCACCGGGGAGCCGTTTTTT. The full variable domain, rest sourced from reference TRBV7-2 and TRBJ2-2, is GAGVSQSPSNKVTEKGKDVELRCDPISGHTALYWYRQSLGQGLEFLIYFQGNSAPDKSGLPSDRFSAERTGGSVSTLTIQRTQQEDSAVYLCASSPPSGFTGEPFFGEGSRLTVL.

With regard to this clonotype: A much larger clone differs from this one at a single base, so this may be a read error. The gene calls are TRBV20-1 and TRBJ2-1; D might be TRBD1 (5 bases). This CDR3 has 14 amino acids. Germline-derived CDR1 and CDR2 are DFQATT and SNEGSKA (reference sequence). The V end was cut by 3 bases, the J end by 12 bases, with 21 bases between. CDR3 loop: CSASPRENIYGQFF. CDR3 sequence (DNA): TGCAGTGCTAGCCCCAGGGAAAATATCTATGGGCAGTTCTTC.

Comments on this clonotype: A much larger clonotype is one base distant, so this may be a read error. The chain links TRBV7-6 to TRBJ2-7; 12 nucleotides agree with TRBD2. CDR1 and CDR2 (germline): SGHVS, FNYEAQ. The CDR3 runs 17 residues. CDR3 DNA: TGCGCCAGCGGCCCCGGACTAGCGGGACGAATACTCTACGAGCAGTACTTC. Translated, it gives CASGPGLAGRILYEQYF. The full variable domain, rest sourced from reference TRBV7-6 and TRBJ2-7, is GAGVSQSPRYKVTKRGQDVALRCDPISGHVSLYWYRQALGQGPEFLTYFNYEAQQDKSGLPNDRFSAERPEGSISTLTIQRTEQRDSAMYRCASGPGLAGRILYEQYFGPGTRLTVT.

The chain employs TRBV20-1 and TRBJ1-5; D unclear. The CDR3 sequence is 15 residues long. CDR1 is DFQATT, CDR2 SNEGSKA, per germline (reference sequence). V was cut by 0 bases and J by 14 bases, with 23 bases left in between. CDR3 loop: CSARDVGGRKAYEHF. Written as DNA, the CDR3 is TGCAGTGCTAGAGATGTTGGTGGACGGAAAGCCTACGAGCATTTT.